These 32 T cell receptor beta chains were sequenced from one sample in a study of shared clonotypes between healthy human individuals. Clones were read by immunoSEQ multiplex PCR, and TCRdb kept only the in-frame ones, dropping some. There are roughly 650,000 clones in the sample; about 96% occur only once, and approximately 0.12% lies in the top ten. Naive-designated CD8 cells lacked CD45RO, were positively enriched for CCR7, and omitted terminally differentiated effector memory CD45RA+ cells. The sequenced material came from naive CD8+ T cells sorted from blood. All receptors come from a woman aged 25 to 39 in good health.

J is TRBJ2-7 and V is TRBV10-3; TRBD1 matches 8 bases. The CDR3 is 13 amino acids. The junction had 8 bases not matched to a gene; V was cut back by 8 bases and J by 5 bases. In germline, CDR1 is ENHRY, CDR2 SYGVKD. DNA for the CDR3: TGTGCCATCCCGGTCAGGGGGCCCCACGAGCAGTACTTC. This gives the protein CAIPVRGPHEQYF.

The V call is TRBV7-8, the J call TRBJ1-2; perhaps TRBD1 as D (5 bases). V shed 2 bases and J shed 4 bases, with 11 bases lying between them. The CDR3 is 14 residues long. The V gene's germline CDR1 is SGHVS and CDR2 FQNEAQ. The CDR3 loop is CASSLMRQPYGYTF. In nucleotides, the CDR3 is TGTGCCAGCAGCTTAATGAGACAGCCCTATGGCTACACCTTC.

The V and J genes are TRBV28 and TRBJ2-1, with TRBD1 identical over 7 bases. Germline lookup yields CDR1 MDHEN and CDR2 SYDVKM. The CDR3 covers 17 residues. The trim removed 3 bases at V and 4 bases at J, leaving 12 bases unmatched. This CDR3 is CASSLGPNRGRYNEQFF. CDR3 DNA: TGTGCCAGCAGTTTGGGACCAAACAGGGGACGATACAATGAGCAGTTCTTC. Combining the CDR3 with reference TRBV28 and TRBJ2-1 gives the whole variable domain DVKVTQSSRYLVKRTGEKVFLECVQDMDHENMFWYRQDPGLGLRLIYFSYDVKMKEKGDIPEGYSVSREKKERFSLILESASTNQTSMYLCASSLGPNRGRYNEQFFGPGTRLTVL.

The chain combines TRBV30 with TRBJ2-1; D possibly corresponds to TRBD2 (6 bases). CDR3 size: 12 residues. V lost 4 bases, J lost 10 bases, and 14 bases lay in between. Per the germline V gene, CDR1 is GTSNPN and CDR2 is SVGIG (reference sequence). In DNA form, the CDR3 reads TGTGCCTGGATAGTTAGCGGCCTGGAGCAGTTCTTC. Residues: CAWIVSGLEQFF.

The CDR3 loop reads CASGQNTYYEQYF. CDR3 DNA: TGTGCCAGCGGGCAGAACACCTACTACGAGCAGTACTTC. The chain couples TRBV27 to TRBJ2-5, with D hard to call. The J call may be mistaken, given a closer DNA end match to TRBJ2-7. The CDR3 is 13 residues long. Germline lookup yields CDR1 MNHEY and CDR2 SMNVEV (reference sequence).

The V and J genes are TRBV5-8 and TRBJ2-5, with D perhaps TRBD1 (5 bases). Deletions cut 0 bases from V and 2 bases from J, with 8 bases between. Germline V gene sequence: CDR1 SGHTS, CDR2 YDEGEE. This CDR3 is 14 amino acids long. CDR3 sequence reads: CASSLEDTQETQYF. The CDR3 nucleotides are TGTGCCAGCAGCTTGGAGGACACTCAAGAGACCCAGTACTTC. The full variable domain, completed using reference TRBV5-8 and TRBJ2-5, is EAGVTQSPTHLIKTRGQQATLRCSPISGHTSVYWYQQALGLGLQFLLWYDEGEERNRGNFPPRFSGRQFPNYSSELNVNALELEDSALYLCASSLEDTQETQYFGPGTRLLVL.

The chain uses TRBV27 and TRBJ2-3; tentative D call: TRBD2 (5 bases). Germline V gene sequence: CDR1 MNHEY, CDR2 SMNVEV (reference sequence). This CDR3 has 16 amino acids. V shed 7 bases and J shed 3 bases, with 20 bases lying between them. The CDR3 spells CASNAQLPRGTDTQYF. The CDR3 bases are TGTGCCAGCAACGCCCAACTACCTCGGGGTACAGATACGCAGTATTTT.

The chain couples TRBV6-5 to TRBJ2-1, with D tentatively TRBD1 (6 bases). Germline CDR1 MNHEY, CDR2 SVGAGI. The CDR3 has 13 residues. With 2 bases removed from V and 5 bases from J, the gap between germline ends came to 7 bases. CDR3 sequence (DNA): TGTGCCAGCAGTTACGGGACACACAATGAGCAGTTCTTC. Translated, it gives CASSYGTHNEQFF.

This chain connects TRBV7-9 to TRBJ2-6; no clear D. The germline V gene has CDR1 SEHNR and CDR2 FQNEAQ (reference sequence). This CDR3 has 14 amino acids. Trimming removed 5 bases at V and 1 base at J, with 6 bases between. CDR3 loop: CASSQSSGANVLTF. In nucleotides, the CDR3 is TGTGCCAGCAGCCAAAGTTCTGGGGCCAACGTCCTGACTTTC. Full variable domain (missing parts from reference TRBV7-9 and TRBJ2-6): DTGVSQNPRHKITKRGQNVTFRCDPISEHNRLYWYRQTLGQGPEFLTYFQNEAQLEKSRLLSDRFSAERPKGSFSTLEIQRTEQGDSAMYLCASSQSSGANVLTFGAGSRLTVL.

The chain uses TRBV5-1 and TRBJ1-1; D not certain. Per germline, CDR1 SGHRS and CDR2 YFSETQ. The V end was cut by 5 bases, the J end by 3 bases, with 17 bases between. The CDR3 is 15 amino acids. DNA for the CDR3: TGCGCCAGCAGGCCTCGACCTGCATCGGACACTGAAGCTTTCTTT. Its translation: CASRPRPASDTEAFF.

The chain joins TRBV5-6 to TRBJ1-4; D is ambiguous. V lost 2 bases and J 4 bases, leaving 15 bases between the germline ends. This CDR3 has 16 amino acids. The germline gives CDR1 SGHDT, CDR2 YYEEEE. The CDR3 loop reads CASSLVSDGFNEKLFF. CDR3 nucleotides: TGTGCCAGCAGCTTAGTATCGGACGGTTTTAATGAAAAACTGTTTTTT.

The rearrangement links TRBV19 to TRBJ1-5; no reliable D call. Trimming left V 5 bases short and J 6 bases short, with 11 bases between. The CDR3 length is 13 residues. The germline gives CDR1 LNHDA, CDR2 SQIVND (reference sequence). In nucleotides, the CDR3 is TGTGCCAGTAGTTATGGAATTCGTCAGCCCCAGCATTTT. Its translation is CASSYGIRQPQHF.

Worth noting for this clone: The sample contains more than one DNA sequence encoding this CDR3. The chain couples TRBV4-1 to TRBJ2-1; D is uncertain. V was cut by 3 bases and J by 6 bases, with 3 bases left in between. The CDR3 runs 11 residues. CDR1 and CDR2 (germline): MGHRA, YSYEKL. The CDR3 DNA follows: TGCGCCAGCAGCCAGAGCAATGAGCAGTTCTTC. Its protein product is CASSQSNEQFF.

The chain recombines TRBV4-1 with TRBJ2-5; D gene unclear. The assigned J gene may be wrong: the sequence end matches TRBJ2-7 better. Looked up from germline, CDR1 is MGHRA and CDR2 is YSYEKL. The CDR3 consists of 14 residues. The CDR3 coding sequence is TGCGCCAGCAGCCAAACCGCAAGGGCGGTCGAGCAGTACTTC. Translated, it gives CASSQTARAVEQYF.

The chain employs TRBV5-1 and TRBJ2-7, with a weak D call TRBD1 (6 bases). Trimming took off 1 base at V and 4 bases at J, with 15 bases between the two ends. This CDR3 region has 15 residues. Germline CDR1 SGHRS, CDR2 YFSETQ. CDR3 sequence (DNA): TGCGCCAGCAGCTTGTGGTGGGGGCCTTTGTACGAGCAGTACTTC. Its translation: CASSLWWGPLYEQYF.

The CDR3 sequence is CASSLGAPTEAFF. For the CDR3, the DNA is TGTGCCAGCAGCTTGGGGGCGCCCACTGAAGCTTTCTTT. V gene TRBV5-6 combines with J gene TRBJ1-1; D not resolved. Trimming cost V 0 bases and J 4 bases, with 7 bases left between them. Germline V gene sequence: CDR1 SGHDT, CDR2 YYEEEE. The CDR3 spans 13 residues.

The rearrangement links TRBV5-1 to TRBJ1-1; no clear D gene. The V end was cut by 0 bases, the J end by 1 base, with 10 bases between. The length of the CDR3 is 15 residues. CDR1 is SGHRS, CDR2 YFSETQ, per germline. The CDR3 here is CASSLARSGNTEAFF. CDR3 DNA: TGCGCCAGCAGCTTGGCAAGATCGGGGAACACTGAAGCTTTCTTT.

This rearrangement joins TRBV11-2 to TRBJ2-1; D ambiguous. V lost 0 bases and J 12 bases, leaving 12 bases between the germline ends. Germline V lookup: CDR1 SGHAT, CDR2 FQNNGV. The CDR3 is 13 residues long. CDR3 sequence reads: CASSLDPMGGQFF. CDR3 DNA sequence: TGTGCCAGCAGCTTAGACCCCATGGGTGGGCAGTTCTTC.

The chain has TRBV29-1 and TRBJ2-3, with D perhaps matching TRBD1 (6 bases). CDR3 length equals 16 residues. The ends were cut back, 3 bases at V and 4 bases at J, with 20 bases in the middle. Germline values: CDR1 SQVTM, CDR2 ANQGSEA. CDR3 coding DNA: TGCAGCGTTGAGGCCGTACAGGGAAAAGATGCAGATACGCAGTATTTT. It yields the protein CSVEAVQGKDADTQYF.

V gene TRBV5-1 combines with J gene TRBJ2-1, with 7 bases matching TRBD2. Germline assignment: CDR1 SGHRS and CDR2 YFSETQ. The trim removed 3 bases at V and 3 bases at J, leaving 6 bases unmatched. This CDR3 contains 15 residues. The CDR3 sequence is CASSSGEGFYNEQFF. The DNA of the CDR3 is TGCGCCAGCAGCTCGGGGGAGGGGTTCTACAATGAGCAGTTCTTC.

The CDR3 loop reads CAWSISGRGGDTQYF. CDR3 coding DNA: TGTGCCTGGAGTATTAGCGGCAGAGGGGGGGATACGCAGTATTTT. This chain joins TRBV30 and TRBJ2-3; D may correspond to TRBD1 or TRBD2 (6 bases each). Trimming stripped 2 bases from V and 6 bases from J, with 18 bases between. CDR1 is GTSNPN and CDR2 is SVGIG in the germline V gene (reference sequence). The CDR3 has 15 amino acids.

The V and J genes are TRBV2 and TRBJ2-1; the D gene is possibly TRBD2 (5 bases). V lost 5 bases, J lost 0 bases, and 14 bases lay in between. This CDR3 comprises 16 residues. Germline V gene data show CDR1 as SNHLY and CDR2 as FYNNEI. CDR3: CASSFSSRSSYNEQFF. CDR3 DNA: TGTGCCAGCAGTTTCTCTAGCAGGAGCTCCTACAATGAGCAGTTCTTC.

V is TRBV5-6 and J is TRBJ2-7; D is undetermined. The V end lost 2 bases, the J end lost 3 bases, and 9 bases lay between the germline ends. CDR1 is SGHDT, CDR2 YYEEEE, per germline. CDR3 length equals 13 residues. This CDR3 reads CASSFADSYEQYF. CDR3 nucleotides: TGTGCCAGCAGCTTCGCGGATAGCTACGAGCAGTACTTC.

The chain recombines TRBV9 with TRBJ1-6; 10 positions agree with TRBD1. Germline CDR1 SGDLS, CDR2 YYNGEE. Germline trimming cut 4 bases from V and 10 bases from J; bases unmatched to any gene: 5. The CDR3 spans 14 residues. As DNA, the CDR3 is TGTGCCAGCAGCCAGGGACAGGGGATATCACCCCTCCACTTT. This encodes CASSQGQGISPLHF.

The chain joins TRBV28 to TRBJ2-6; 7 positions match TRBD1. This CDR3 spans 18 amino acids. V was pared by 5 bases and J by 0 bases, with 10 bases of the junction left unmatched. Per the germline V gene, CDR1 is MDHEN and CDR2 is SYDVKM. This CDR3 is CASSVLTGRSSGANVLTF. CDR3 in DNA: TGTGCCAGCAGTGTATTGACAGGGAGAAGCTCTGGGGCCAACGTCCTGACTTTC.

The chain joins TRBV4-1 to TRBJ1-4; D gene unclear. Germline CDR1 and CDR2: MGHRA and YSYEKL. CDR3 length equals 13 residues. V gave up 1 base and J gave up 8 bases, with 8 bases separating them. CDR3: CASSQAIGEKLFF. The CDR3 nucleotides are TGCGCCAGCAGCCAAGCGATTGGGGAAAAACTGTTTTTT.

The chain carries TRBV9 and TRBJ2-3; no reliable D call. The germline V and J ends were trimmed by 2 bases and 0 bases, with 7 bases remaining between them. The CDR3 covers 14 residues. The germline gives CDR1 SGDLS, CDR2 YYNGEE. The CDR3 DNA is TGTGCCAGCAGCGTTGGTCAGAGCACAGATACGCAGTATTTT. Translated: CASSVGQSTDTQYF.

This chain links TRBV27 with TRBJ2-2, with no clear D. This CDR3 has 14 amino acids. In germline, CDR1 is MNHEY, CDR2 SMNVEV (reference sequence). V lost 4 bases and J lost 3, with 9 bases in between. The CDR3 region is CASSYGGDTGELFF. The DNA for the CDR3 is TGTGCCAGCAGTTACGGCGGAGACACCGGGGAGCTGTTTTTT.

The chain has TRBV19 and TRBJ1-2, with 9 positions matching TRBD1. Germline V lookup: CDR1 LNHDA, CDR2 SQIVND (reference sequence). V shed 4 bases, J shed 2 bases, and the junction held 5 bases outside the gene matches. The CDR3 covers 15 residues. The CDR3 DNA follows: TGTGCCAGTAGTACCCGACAGGGGGGGAACTATGGCTACACCTTC. It codes for CASSTRQGGNYGYTF. Supplemented by reference TRBV19 and TRBJ1-2, the full variable domain reads DGGITQSPKYLFRKEGQNVTLSCEQNLNHDAMYWYRQDPGQGLRLIYYSQIVNDFQKGDIAEGYSVSREKKESFPLTVTSAQKNPTAFYLCASSTRQGGNYGYTFGSGTRLTVV.

The chain employs TRBV7-8 and TRBJ2-7; 9 bases are a match to TRBD2. This CDR3 has 14 amino acids. Looked up from germline, CDR1 is SGHVS and CDR2 is FQNEAQ. Trimming took 4 bases from V and 5 from J; bases not matched to a gene: 6. The CDR3, as DNA: TGTGCCAGCAGCTCGATAGCGGGAGAGGACGAGCAGTACTTC. This codes for CASSSIAGEDEQYF.

This chain joins TRBV28 and TRBJ1-2; 8 bases line up with TRBD1. Germline V gene sequence: CDR1 MDHEN, CDR2 SYDVKM. J lost 4 bases, V lost 1 base, and 8 bases had no gene match. There are 16 residues in the CDR3. CDR3 sequence: CASSLSGTGHFYGYTF. Here the CDR3 DNA reads TGTGCCAGCAGTTTATCCGGGACAGGCCACTTCTATGGCTACACCTTC.

This clone was recorded only once. This chain links TRBV13 with TRBJ2-3; 7 bases line up with TRBD1. CDR3 length equals 12 residues. Trimming removed 1 base from V and 14 bases from J; junction bases left unmatched: 6. Germline loops: CDR1 PRHDT, CDR2 FYEKMQ (reference sequence). The CDR3 sequence is CASSLERRGWYF. The CDR3 nucleotides read TGTGCCAGCAGCTTAGAACGCAGGGGGTGGTATTTT. The complete variable domain, with remaining parts taken from reference TRBV13 and TRBJ2-3, reads AAGVIQSPRHLIKEKRETATLKCYPIPRHDTVYWYQQGPGQDPQFLISFYEKMQSDKGSIPDRFSAQQFSDYHSELNMSSLELGDSALYFCASSLERRGWYFGPGTRLTVL.